This T cell receptor (beta chain) was sequenced during a study of cytomegalovirus exposure and HLA in healthy donors. Primers included in the PCR were 60 Vbeta and 13 Jbeta primers. TCRdb keeps only in-frame clones here, not all; method: immunoSEQ multiplex PCR. The data show roughly 130,000 clones, 75% to 85% seen once. The germline gives CDR1 SEHNR, CDR2 FQNEAQ (reference sequence). This CDR3 has 15 residues. With 5 bases clipped from V and 6 bases from J, the junction kept 10 bases outside the gene matches. The chain employs TRBV7-9 and TRBJ1-2; 9 bases agree with TRBD1. Sequencing was performed on PBMCs. This clonotype was sampled from a girl aged 2 to 9 in good health and CMV-seronegative. The CDR3 spells CASSRGGDRDHGYTF. In DNA form, the CDR3 reads TGTGCCAGCAGCCGGGGGGGGGACAGGGACCATGGCTACACCTTC.